The rows below give T cell receptor beta chains drawn from one sample of a study of human thymus T cells. The protocol was immunoSEQ multiplex PCR, while the TCRdb copy is restricted to in-frame clones and leaves out a portion. The table records fewer than 55,000 clones, approximately 95% of them present only once. The sequenced material came from blood. The origin of the receptors is a boy younger than two with a congenital heart defect but otherwise immunologically healthy. Both conserved end residues are part of each CDR3. The D gene is left open where the match is weak.

CDR3 protein	CDR3 DNA	V gene	CDR3 length	D gene	J gene
CASSVGGGNYGYTF	TGTGCCAGCAGCGTGGGGGGAGGTAACTATGGCTACACCTTC	TRBV9	14	NA	TRBJ1-2
CASSSSPTLDTQYF	TGTGCCAGCAGCTCCTCACCGACCCTAGATACGCAGTATTTT	TRBV11-2	14	NA	TRBJ2-3
CAWSIETGNSPLHF	TGTGCCTGGAGTATAGAGACAGGCAATTCACCCCTCCACTTT	TRBV30	14	NA	TRBJ1-6
CASRDSGGVSYEQYF	TGTGCCAGCAGAGATAGCGGGGGTGTTTCCTACGAGCAGTACTTC	TRBV6-5	15	TRBD2	TRBJ2-7
CASSPRVALFSSGNTIYF	TGTGCCAGCTCACCAAGGGTCGCCCTGTTTAGCTCTGGAAACACCATATATTTT	TRBV18	18	NA	TRBJ1-3
CASSLTSGGAETQYF	TGTGCCAGCAGCTTGACTAGCGGGGGGGCAGAGACCCAGTACTTC	TRBV7-2	15	TRBD2	TRBJ2-5
CASSEIGGDGELFF	TGTGCCAGCAGTGAAATAGGGGGAGACGGGGAGCTGTTTTTT	TRBV6-1	14	NA	TRBJ2-2
CASNRGDSSYNEQFF	TGTGCCAGCAATAGGGGTGACAGCTCCTACAATGAGCAGTTCTTC	TRBV9	15	NA	TRBJ2-1
CASSVKPSLYLETQYF	TGTGCCAGCAGCGTAAAACCGTCCCTATACCTAGAGACCCAGTACTTC	TRBV9	16	NA	TRBJ2-5
CASSQESGLNYGYTF	TGCGCCAGCAGCCAAGAATCTGGTCTTAACTATGGCTACACCTTC	TRBV4-1	15	NA	TRBJ1-2
CASSQDWGPANTEAFF	TGCGCCAGCAGCCAAGATTGGGGTCCCGCGAACACTGAAGCTTTCTTT	TRBV4-3	16	NA	TRBJ1-1
CASTRLAGTYNEQFF	TGTGCCAGTACCCGACTAGCGGGGACGTACAATGAGCAGTTCTTC	TRBV19	15	TRBD2	TRBJ2-1
CASRLQGARGEKLFF	TGTGCCAGCAGGCTTCAGGGGGCAAGGGGGGAAAAACTGTTTTTT	TRBV6-1	15	TRBD1	TRBJ1-4
CASSESNFRGLGANVLTF	TGTGCCAGCAGCGAGAGCAACTTCAGGGGGCTTGGGGCCAACGTCCTGACTTTC	TRBV9	18	TRBD1	TRBJ2-6